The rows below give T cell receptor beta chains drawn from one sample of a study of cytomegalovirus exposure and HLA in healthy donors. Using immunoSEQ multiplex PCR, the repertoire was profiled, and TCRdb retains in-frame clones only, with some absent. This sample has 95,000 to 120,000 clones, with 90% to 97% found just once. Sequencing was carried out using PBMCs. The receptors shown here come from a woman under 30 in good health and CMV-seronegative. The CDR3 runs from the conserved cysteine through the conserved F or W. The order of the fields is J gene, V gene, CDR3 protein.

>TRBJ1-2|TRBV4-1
CASSQGGNTGTGYVSYGYTF
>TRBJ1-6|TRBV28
CASSLFGGGTVYSPLHF
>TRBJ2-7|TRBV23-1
CASRTTYEQYF
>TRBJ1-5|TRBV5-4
CASSVQGRGSNQPQHF
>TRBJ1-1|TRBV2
CASSGQSNTEAFF
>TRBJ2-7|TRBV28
CASSAPRTAYEQYF
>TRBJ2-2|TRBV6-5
CASRKPGQNTGELFF
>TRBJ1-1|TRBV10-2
CASRPDRTNTEAFF
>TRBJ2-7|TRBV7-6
CASRSTSGTGISYEQYF
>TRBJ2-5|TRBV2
CASRRGQGWETQYF